Presented here are 13 T cell receptor beta chains from one specimen sequenced in a study of memory CD4+ T cells and cytomegalovirus serostatus. Assay used: immunoSEQ multiplex PCR; TCRdb lists only in-frame clones, some missing. The sample has some 67,000 clones, roughly 76% seen once; the top ten hold about 4.5%. The sort gate was single viable CD3+CD4+CD8-CD45RO+ cells for memory CD4+ T cells. Sequences were obtained from memory CD4+ T cells from blood. Receptors were obtained from an adult in good health and CMV-seropositive.

This clone was recorded once. This chain joins TRBV19 and TRBJ2-4, with D perhaps TRBD1 or TRBD2 (6 bases each). This CDR3 has 13 amino acids. Germline CDR1 reads LNHDA; CDR2 reads SQIVND (reference sequence). V gave up 6 bases and J gave up 6 bases, with 12 bases separating them. This CDR3 reads CASSPGEVNIQYF. Written as DNA, the CDR3 is TGTGCCAGTAGCCCAGGGGAGGTAAACATTCAGTACTTC.

The J gene is TRBJ1-5, the V gene TRBV7-8; TRBD1 matches 7 bases. There are 15 residues in the CDR3. Trimming took 6 bases from V and 5 from J; bases not matched to a gene: 10. CDR1 and CDR2 from the germline V gene are SGHVS and FQNEAQ. CDR3 sequence (DNA): TGTGCCAGCAGTCCAGGGGGAAGAAATTATCAGCCCCAGCATTTT. It specifies CASSPGGRNYQPQHF. Based on the CDR3 plus reference TRBV7-8 and TRBJ1-5, the full variable domain is GAGVSQSPRYKVAKRGQDVALRCDPISGHVSLFWYQQALGQGPEFLTYFQNEAQLDKSGLPSDRFFAERPEGSVSTLKIQRTQQEDSAVYLCASSPGGRNYQPQHFGDGTRLSIL.

This rearrangement joins TRBV7-2 to TRBJ1-2, with D unclear. This CDR3 contains 15 residues. Trimming took off 0 bases at V and 2 bases at J, with 10 bases between the two ends. Germline lookup yields CDR1 SGHTA and CDR2 FQGNSA. CDR3 sequence (DNA): TGTGCCAGCAGCTTAGCCACAGCCCGAAACTATGGCTACACCTTC. This translates into CASSLATARNYGYTF.

This sequence joins TRBV6-4 and TRBJ1-2; 7 nucleotides match TRBD1. Germline V gene sequence: CDR1 MRHNA, CDR2 SNTAGT. V gave up 6 bases and J gave up 3 bases; unmatched junction bases: 19. The CDR3 spans 18 residues. As DNA, the CDR3 is TGTGCCAGCAGACGGGCCCGAGACAGGGTATCTCTTCACTATGGCTACACCTTC. Translating it yields CASRRARDRVSLHYGYTF.

This clone was counted a single time. The chain combines TRBV19 with TRBJ1-5; 8 nucleotides align to TRBD1. This CDR3 region has 13 residues. Germline V gene sequence: CDR1 LNHDA, CDR2 SQIVND (reference sequence). V lost 2 bases and J lost 7; bases outside the gene matches: 1. The CDR3 nucleotides read TGTGCCAGTAGTATACAGGGGGCGCAGCCCCAGCATTTT. Residues: CASSIQGAQPQHF. The entire variable domain, with the rest obtained from reference TRBV19 and TRBJ1-5, is as follows: DGGITQSPKYLFRKEGQNVTLSCEQNLNHDAMYWYRQDPGQGLRLIYYSQIVNDFQKGDIAEGYSVSREKKESFPLTVTSAQKNPTAFYLCASSIQGAQPQHFGDGTRLSIL.

Here the CDR3 DNA reads TGCGCCAGCAGCTGGGACAGGAATTCACCCCTCCACTTT. Translated: CASSWDRNSPLHF. This sequence joins TRBV10-1 and TRBJ1-6; 8 bases line up with TRBD1. The CDR3 runs 13 residues. Trimming removed 6 bases from V and 7 bases from J; junction bases left unmatched: 2. The V gene's germline CDR1 is WNHNN and CDR2 SYGVQD (reference sequence).

This sequence joins TRBV5-1 and TRBJ1-1, with TRBD1 identical over 9 bases. J gave up 6 bases and V 4 bases, and 4 bases lay outside the gene matches. Germline V gene sequence: CDR1 SGHRS, CDR2 YFSETQ. The CDR3 runs to 13 residues. The CDR3 DNA reads TGCGCCAGCAGCCCGGGACAGGGCCCTGAAGCTTTCTTT. Its protein product is CASSPGQGPEAFF.

The rearrangement joins TRBV5-1 to TRBJ1-1; D not certain. CDR1 and CDR2 from the germline V gene are SGHRS and YFSETQ. The length of the CDR3 is 13 residues. V lost 0 bases and J lost 0, with 3 bases in between. The CDR3, as DNA: TGCGCCAGCAGCTTGGGTTTGAACACTGAAGCTTTCTTT. Protein product: CASSLGLNTEAFF.

The chain is built from TRBV5-6 and TRBJ2-4; D unclear. The CDR3 extends over 12 amino acids. Germline V gene data show CDR1 as SGHDT and CDR2 as YYEEEE. The germline V and J ends were trimmed by 2 bases and 8 bases, with 8 bases remaining between them. CDR3 coding DNA: TGTGCCAGCAGCTTCCCCCGGGACATTCAGTACTTC. The encoded protein is CASSFPRDIQYF.

This clone was observed once. V usage is TRBV14 and J usage is TRBJ1-2, with a possible D match to TRBD1 (5 bases). Trimming cost V 1 base and J 5 bases, with 17 bases left between them. CDR1 and CDR2 (germline): SGHDN, FVKESK. The CDR3 is 16 amino acids. The CDR3 nucleotides read TGTGCCAGCAGCCAAGGAGTCGTGGGGCGTGGGTATGGCTACACCTTC. Amino acid sequence: CASSQGVVGRGYGYTF.

The J gene is TRBJ2-5, the V gene TRBV28; the match to TRBD1 covers 7 bases. This CDR3 spans 14 amino acids. With V trimmed by 4 bases and J by 1 base, 3 bases remained unmatched. In germline, CDR1 is MDHEN, CDR2 SYDVKM. Here the CDR3 DNA reads TGTGCCAGCAGTTCGGGACAGTTCCAAGAGACCCAGTACTTC. Translated, it gives CASSSGQFQETQYF.

This clone is deemed medium-sized. This chain connects TRBV5-6 to TRBJ2-1, with unresolved D. From germline, CDR1 is SGHDT and CDR2 YYEEEE. CDR3 length: 15 residues. Trimming removed 1 base at V and 0 bases at J, with 8 bases between. The CDR3 here is CASSLYMSSYNEQFF. The CDR3 DNA sequence: TGTGCCAGCAGCTTGTACATGAGCTCCTACAATGAGCAGTTCTTC.

CDR3 bases: TGTGCCAGCAGCTTCGGAGAGACCCAGTACTTC. Translated: CASSFGETQYF. The V call is TRBV7-2, the J call TRBJ2-5; D not certain. Germline V gene lookup returns CDR1 SGHTA and CDR2 FQGNSA. The V gene lost 3 bases and the J gene lost 4 bases, with 3 bases spanning the gap. CDR3 length equals 11 residues. Looking up the rest from reference TRBV7-2 and TRBJ2-5 gives the full variable domain: GAGVSQSPSNKVTEKGKDVELRCDPISGHTALYWYRQSLGQGLEFLIYFQGNSAPDKSGLPSDRFSAERTGGSVSTLTIQRTQQEDSAVYLCASSFGETQYFGPGTRLLVL.